This is a list of T cell receptor beta chains from one sample in a study of tumor and adjacent non-tumor tissue in lung cancer. MiXCR was run by TCRdb on the multiplex PCR reads, yielding one entry per CDR3 protein. The sample lists 68,000 or so distinct CDR3 sequences; almost 60% were seen once. Material: lung tumor tissue. The receptors here all came from a man aged 45-65 years with non-small cell lung cancer. Each CDR3 is given with its conserved first and last residue. A D gene is named only where the DNA matches it firmly. Clone size is stated in some rows and not others, as once, few, many or a class when expanded.

D	J	size	V	CDR3	DNA
.	TRBJ2-3	.	TRBV5-1	CASSAFSSIDTQYF	TGCGCCAGCAGCGCATTCTCTAGCATAGATACGCAGTATTTT
.	TRBJ2-1	few	TRBV5-1	CASSSLRYNEQFF	TGCGCCAGCAGCTCCCTAAGATACAATGAGCAGTTCTTC
.	TRBJ2-1	.	TRBV20-1	CSATRGGTVDEKFF	TGCAGTGCTACTAGGGGGGGGACCGTGGATGAGAAGTTCTTC
.	TRBJ2-2	.	TRBV11-2	CASTVLKGTVELFF	TGTGCCAGCACCGTTTTAAAGGGCACCGTGGAGCTGTTCTTT
.	TRBJ2-7	.	TRBV7-9	CASSSNKQGYEQYF	TGTGCCAGCAGCTCCAACAAACAGGGTTACGAGCAGTACTTC
TRBD1	TRBJ2-1	few	TRBV5-1	CASSSGQGGTYNEQFF	TGCGCCAGCAGTTCTGGACAGGGGGGCACCTACAATGAGCAGTTCTTC
.	TRBJ2-3	few	TRBV2	CASSVSRAPGADTQYF	TGTGCCAGCAGTGTTTCGAGGGCGCCGGGAGCAGATACGCAGTATTTT
.	TRBJ1-6	.	TRBV6-6	CASSYDETSSCNSPLRF	TGTGCCAGCAGTTACGATGAGACGAGCTCCTGTAATTCGCCCCTCCGCTTT
.	TRBJ1-2	few	TRBV11-2	CASSWSKLRGGGYTF	TGTGCCAGCAGCTGGTCAAAACTACGGGGAGGTGGCTACACCTTC
.	TRBJ1-1	once	TRBV6-5	CVSSYWAEDFF	TGTGTCAGCAGTTACTGGGCTGAAGATTTCTTT
.	TRBJ1-1	.	TRBV6-5	CGSRPGYWGTESFF	TGTGGCAGCAGGCCCGGGTATTGGGGCACTGAATCTTTCTTT
TRBD1	TRBJ1-2	many	TRBV6-6	CASSWGQGTNGYTF	TGTGCCAGCAGTTGGGGACAGGGAACGAATGGCTACACCTTC
TRBD1	TRBJ2-3	many	TRBV5-1	CASSSGQGISTDTQYF	TGCGCCAGCAGCAGCGGACAGGGGATCAGCACAGATACGCAGTATTTT
.	TRBJ2-7	.	TRBV6-5	CVSSLADGPYEQYF	TGTGTCAGCAGTTTGGCGGACGGACCCTACGAGCAATACTTC
TRBD2	TRBJ2-7	few	TRBV5-1	CASSLEGLAGVVPYEQYF	TGCGCCAGCAGCTTGGAGGGTTTAGCGGGAGTGGTCCCCTACGAGCAGTACTTC
.	TRBJ2-1	once	TRBV12-3/TRBV12-4	CASRLIAEANNEQFF	TGTGCCAGCAGGTTAATAGCGGAAGCGAATAATGAGCAATTCTTC
.	TRBJ2-7	.	TRBV24-1	CVTSDPSHGEAYEQYF	TGTGTCACCAGTGATCCAAGCCACGGGGAGGCCTACGAGCAGTACTTC
.	TRBJ1-2	.	TRBV6-1	CVSGEAAWGYTF	TGTGTCAGCGGTGAAGCGGCATGGGGCTACACCTTC
.	TRBJ1-5	many	TRBV29-1	CSVDLGRGNQPQHF	TGCAGCGTTGACCTCGGAAGGGGCAATCAGCCCCAGCATTTT
.	TRBJ2-7	.	TRBV18	CTSSPGHPQTYEQYF	TGTACCAGCTCACCCGGACACCCCCAAACCTACGAGCAATACTTC
TRBD1	TRBJ2-4	medium-sized	TRBV12-3/TRBV12-4	CASSRTGQNIQYF	TGTGCCAGCAGTCGGACAGGGCAAAACATTCAGTACTTC
TRBD1	TRBJ2-3	many	TRBV6-5	CASSETGRDTDTQYF	TGTGCCAGCAGCGAGACAGGGAGAGACACAGATACGCAGTATTTT
.	TRBJ2-1	.	TRBV6-5	CGSSYARGTYDEQFF	TGTGGCAGCAGTTACGCTCGCGGGACCTACGATGAACAGTTCTTC
.	TRBJ1-2	.	TRBV10-2	CASSDGGSNDYTF	TGCGCTAGCAGTGATGGGGGAAGTAATGATTACACCTTC
TRBD1	TRBJ2-3	many	TRBV6-5	CASPSTGCSTDTQYF	TGTGCCAGCCCCTCGACAGGGTGTAGCACAGATACGCAGTATTTT
TRBD1	TRBJ1-4	.	TRBV19	CASSTTGRATNEKLFF	TGTGCCAGTAGTACGACAGGGCGCGCAACTAATGAAAAACTGTTTTTT
.	TRBJ1-3	once	TRBV7-2	CASKLGPTSGNTIYF	TGTGCCAGCAAACTAGGACCGACCTCTGGAAACACCATATATTTT
.	TRBJ2-5	.	TRBV29-1	CSVPPGSQGEAQYF	TGCAGCGTCCCGCCTGGCAGCCAAGGGGAGGCCCAATACTTC
.	TRBJ1-1	.	TRBV20-1	CSAKGVRTNTEAFF	TGCAGTGCGAAAGGAGTGCGTACGAACACTGAAGCTTTCTTT
.	TRBJ2-5	.	TRBV12-3/TRBV12-4	CASNLACETQYF	TGTGCCAGCAATTTAGCATGTGAGACCCAGTACTTC
TRBD2	TRBJ2-1	.	TRBV5-4	CASSKTYGLAGVNEQFF	TGTGCCAGCAGCAAAACCTACGGACTAGCGGGAGTAAATGAGCAGTTCTTC
.	TRBJ2-7	few	TRBV6-6	CATSRDRGYEQYF	TGTGCCACCTCTAGGGATCGTGGCTACGAGCAGTACTTC
.	TRBJ2-1	.	TRBV11-2	CDSSLEGQAVNEQLF	TGTGACAGCAGCCTAGAGGGCCAGGCTGTCAATGAGCAGTTATTC
.	TRBJ1-1	few	TRBV20-1	CSASPGPFGTEAFF	TGCAGTGCTAGCCCGGGACCCTTCGGGACTGAAGCTTTCTTT
TRBD1	TRBJ2-3	many	TRBV10-3	CAISASGTQGFTDTQYF	TGTGCCATCAGTGCCTCCGGTACACAGGGGTTCACAGATACGCAGTATTTT
.	TRBJ1-2	few	TRBV29-1	CSARDNYGYTF	TGCAGCGCCCGGGACAACTATGGCTACACCTTC
.	TRBJ1-2	few	TRBV7-9	CASSSRRSAFYGYTF	TGTGCCAGCAGCTCTCGAAGATCGGCCTTCTATGGCTACACCTTC
.	TRBJ2-5	.	TRBV10-2	CASSESKAGRHETQYF	TGCGCCAGCAGTGAGTCGAAGGCGGGGCGCCATGAGACCCAGTACTTC
.	TRBJ2-3	.	TRBV20-1	CSARDYLVTTNTQYF	TGCAGTGCTAGAGATTATTTGGTAACCACAAATACGCAGTATTTT
.	TRBJ1-4	once	TRBV6-1	CASTYKSLLCEKLFF	TGTGCCAGCACTTATAAATCGTTGTTATGTGAAAAACTGTTTTTT
.	TRBJ2-7	few	TRBV11-2	CASSLEGVRQYF	TGTGCCAGCAGCTTAGAGGGGGTCAGGCAGTACTTC
.	TRBJ2-2	.	TRBV10-3	CAISDRDANTGELFF	TGTGCCATCAGTGATAGGGATGCGAACACCGGGGAGCTGTTTTTT
.	TRBJ1-2	few	TRBV28	CASSRDILRQGYTF	TGTGCCAGCAGCCGGGACATCCTCCGCCAGGGCTACACCTTC
.	TRBJ1-6	few	TRBV20-1	CSADRPAVNNSPLHF	TGCAGTGCTGATAGACCCGCGGTCAATAATTCACCCCTCCACTTT
.	TRBJ1-5	many	TRBV10-2	CASSENSNQPQHF	TGCGCCAGCAGTGAGAACAGCAATCAGCCCCAGCATTTT
.	TRBJ2-5	many	TRBV14	CASSPGGLETQYF	TGTGCCAGCAGCCCAGGGGGGTTGGAGACCCAGTACTTC
.	TRBJ1-1	.	TRBV7-9	CASSLTVNTVAFF	TGTGCCAGCAGCTTGACCGTGAACACTGTAGCTTTCTTT
TRBD1	TRBJ1-5	.	TRBV12-3/TRBV12-4	CASSESGGSQSQHF	TGTGCCAGCAGCGAATCAGGGGGCAGTCAGTCCCAGCATTTT
.	TRBJ2-2	few	TRBV29-1	CSVRGRGRLNTGELFF	TGCAGCGTTCGAGGCAGGGGCCGTCTGAACACCGGGGAGCTGTTTTTT
.	TRBJ1-2	many	TRBV6-1	CASSVEGMDGYTF	TGTGCCAGCAGTGTAGAGGGGATGGATGGCTACACCTTC
.	TRBJ1-2	.	TRBV6-1	CVTGGARWRHGYTF	TGTGTTACGGGGGGGGCAAGGTGGAGACATGGCTACACCTTC
TRBD1	TRBJ1-4	few	TRBV28	CASRGTGVTNEKLFF	TGTGCCAGCCGAGGGACAGGGGTAACTAATGAAAAACTGTTTTTT
TRBD1	TRBJ2-7	.	TRBV28	CASTKQGAYEQYF	TGCGCCAGCACTAAACAGGGGGCCTACGAGCAGTACTTC